This T cell receptor (beta chain) emerged from a study of shared clonotypes between healthy human individuals. Study-wide results and limits: In a handful of donors, approximately 5% of naive CD4 clonotypes appeared in common.

Only in-frame clones appear in the TCRdb table, and some are missing; sequencing was by immunoSEQ multiplex PCR. Among over 2 million clones, 85% to 95% were seen once, and the ten largest hold 0.1% to 0.15%. Germline loops: CDR1 KGHSH, CDR2 LQKENI. V was pared by 3 bases and J by 0 bases, with 11 bases between. The CDR3 contains 15 residues. About this clone itself: The antigen remains unidentified.

This chain links TRBV18 with TRBJ1-1; D not resolved. The receptor's source is a man aged 18 to 29 in good health. Material for sequencing was naive CD4+ T cells sorted from blood. Subset specified: CD45RA+ positively selected. DNA of the CDR3: TGTGCCAGCTCACCCCGGACGGTCCTGAACACTGAAGCTTTCTTT. Amino acid sequence: CASSPRTVLNTEAFF.